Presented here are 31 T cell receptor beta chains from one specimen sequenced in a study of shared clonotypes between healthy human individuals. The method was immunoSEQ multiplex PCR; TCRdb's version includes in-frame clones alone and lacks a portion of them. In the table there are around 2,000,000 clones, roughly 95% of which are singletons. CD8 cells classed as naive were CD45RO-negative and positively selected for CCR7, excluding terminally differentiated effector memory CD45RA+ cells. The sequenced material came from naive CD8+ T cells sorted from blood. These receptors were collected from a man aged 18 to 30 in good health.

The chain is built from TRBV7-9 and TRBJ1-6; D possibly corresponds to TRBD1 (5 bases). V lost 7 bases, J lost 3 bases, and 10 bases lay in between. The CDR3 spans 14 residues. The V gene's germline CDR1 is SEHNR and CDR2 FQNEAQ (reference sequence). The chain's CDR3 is CASKGAIYNSPLHF. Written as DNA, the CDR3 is TGTGCCAGCAAAGGGGCGATCTATAATTCACCCCTCCACTTT. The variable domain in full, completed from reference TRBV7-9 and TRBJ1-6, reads DTGVSQNPRHKITKRGQNVTFRCDPISEHNRLYWYRQTLGQGPEFLTYFQNEAQLEKSRLLSDRFSAERPKGSFSTLEIQRTEQGDSAMYLCASKGAIYNSPLHFGNGTRLTVT.

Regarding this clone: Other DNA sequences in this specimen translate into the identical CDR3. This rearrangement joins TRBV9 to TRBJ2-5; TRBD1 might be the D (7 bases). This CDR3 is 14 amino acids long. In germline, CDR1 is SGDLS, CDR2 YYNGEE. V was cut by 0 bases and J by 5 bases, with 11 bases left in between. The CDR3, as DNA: TGTGCCAGCAGCGTAGGCGCAGGGGGGGAGACCCAGTACTTC. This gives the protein CASSVGAGGETQYF.

Here the CDR3 reads CASSSLVGQANTGELFF. The CDR3, as DNA: TGTGCCAGCAGTTCGCTGGTCGGACAGGCGAACACCGGGGAGCTGTTTTTT. The chain employs TRBV27 and TRBJ2-2; 7 bases are a match to TRBD1. CDR1 and CDR2 (germline): MNHEY, SMNVEV (reference sequence). J gave up 0 bases and V 4 bases, and 8 bases lay outside the gene matches. This CDR3 comprises 17 residues.

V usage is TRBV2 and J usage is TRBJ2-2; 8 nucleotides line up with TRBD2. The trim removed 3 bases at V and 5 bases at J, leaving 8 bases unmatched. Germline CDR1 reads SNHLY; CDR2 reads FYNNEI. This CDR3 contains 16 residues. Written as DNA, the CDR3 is TGTGCCAGCAGTGAGGGAGCGGGAGATTTGACCGGGGAGCTGTTTTTT. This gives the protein CASSEGAGDLTGELFF.

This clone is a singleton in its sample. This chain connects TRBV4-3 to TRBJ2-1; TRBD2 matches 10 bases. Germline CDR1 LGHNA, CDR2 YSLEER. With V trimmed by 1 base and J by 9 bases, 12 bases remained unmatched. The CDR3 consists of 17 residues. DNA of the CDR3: TGCGCCAGCAGCCAAGGGGCCCCTAGCGGGAGAGGTAGTGAGCAGTTCTTC. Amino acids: CASSQGAPSGRGSEQFF.

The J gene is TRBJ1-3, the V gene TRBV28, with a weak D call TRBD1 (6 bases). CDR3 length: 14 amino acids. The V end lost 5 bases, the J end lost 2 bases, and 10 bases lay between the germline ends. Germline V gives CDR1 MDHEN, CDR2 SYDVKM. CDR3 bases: TGTGCCAGCAGTCGCAGGGGTCCTGGAAACACCATATATTTT. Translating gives CASSRRGPGNTIYF.

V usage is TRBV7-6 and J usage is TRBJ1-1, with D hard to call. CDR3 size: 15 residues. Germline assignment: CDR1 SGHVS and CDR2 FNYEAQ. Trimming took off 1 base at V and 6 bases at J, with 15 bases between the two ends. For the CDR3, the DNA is TGTGCCAGCAGCTTAGGGGTCCGCCATGGGGCTGAAGCTTTCTTT. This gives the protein CASSLGVRHGAEAFF.

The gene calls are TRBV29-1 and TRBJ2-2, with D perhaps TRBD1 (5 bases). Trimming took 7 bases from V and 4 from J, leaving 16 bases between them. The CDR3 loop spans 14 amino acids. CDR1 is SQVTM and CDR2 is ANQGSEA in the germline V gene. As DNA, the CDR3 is TGCAGCGCGATCGACAGTAGTGGCACCGGGGAGCTGTTTTTT. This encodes CSAIDSSGTGELFF.

In nucleotides, the CDR3 is TGTGCCAGCAGCTTAGTGACAGGGGGCAACTACGAGCAGTACTTC. Its translation is CASSLVTGGNYEQYF. The V call is TRBV7-9, the J call TRBJ2-7; 10 bases agree with TRBD1. The germline V gene has CDR1 SEHNR and CDR2 FQNEAQ (reference sequence). V shed 1 base, J shed 3 bases, and the junction held 3 bases outside the gene matches. This CDR3 is 15 amino acids long.

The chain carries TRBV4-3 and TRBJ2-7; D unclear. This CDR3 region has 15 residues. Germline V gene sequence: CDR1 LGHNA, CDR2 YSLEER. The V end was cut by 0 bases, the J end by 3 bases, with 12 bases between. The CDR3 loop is CASSQEVAIDYEQYF. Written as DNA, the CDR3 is TGCGCCAGCAGCCAAGAGGTCGCCATTGACTACGAGCAGTACTTC.

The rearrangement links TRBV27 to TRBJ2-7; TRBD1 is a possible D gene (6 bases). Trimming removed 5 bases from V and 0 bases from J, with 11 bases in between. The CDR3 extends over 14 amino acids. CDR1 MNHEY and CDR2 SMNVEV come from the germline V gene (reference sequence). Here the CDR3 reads CASSLTTGSYEQYF. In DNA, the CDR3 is TGTGCCAGCAGTCTCACGACAGGCTCCTACGAGCAGTACTTC.

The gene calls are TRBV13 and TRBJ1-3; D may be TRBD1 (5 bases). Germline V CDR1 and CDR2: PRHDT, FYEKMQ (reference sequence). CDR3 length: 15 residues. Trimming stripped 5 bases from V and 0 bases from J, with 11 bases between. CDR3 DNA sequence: TGTGCCAGCAGCAAGACAGCGAGCTCTGGAAACACCATATATTTT. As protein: CASSKTASSGNTIYF.

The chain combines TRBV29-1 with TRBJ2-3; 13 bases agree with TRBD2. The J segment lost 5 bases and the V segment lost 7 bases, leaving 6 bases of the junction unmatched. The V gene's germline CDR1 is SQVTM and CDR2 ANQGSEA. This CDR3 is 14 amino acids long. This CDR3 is CSAILAGGIDTQYF. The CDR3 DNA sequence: TGCAGCGCGATACTAGCGGGAGGGATAGATACGCAGTATTTT.

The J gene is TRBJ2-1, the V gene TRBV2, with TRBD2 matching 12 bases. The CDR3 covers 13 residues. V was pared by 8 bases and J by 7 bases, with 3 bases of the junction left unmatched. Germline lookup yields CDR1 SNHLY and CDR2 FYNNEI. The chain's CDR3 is CASGLAGRNEQFF. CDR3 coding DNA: TGTGCCAGCGGACTAGCGGGAAGGAATGAGCAGTTCTTC.

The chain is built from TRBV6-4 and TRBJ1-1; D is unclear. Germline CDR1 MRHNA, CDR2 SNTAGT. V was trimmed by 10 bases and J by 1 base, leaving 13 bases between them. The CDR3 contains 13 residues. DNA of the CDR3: TGTGCCACCGCCGACATCGCGAACACTGAAGCTTTCTTT. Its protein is CATADIANTEAFF.

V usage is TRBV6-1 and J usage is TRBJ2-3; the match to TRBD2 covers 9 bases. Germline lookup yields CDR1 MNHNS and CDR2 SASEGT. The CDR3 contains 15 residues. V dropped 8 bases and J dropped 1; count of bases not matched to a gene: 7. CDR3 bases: TGTGCCAGCTTAGCGGGGGAATTGCGCACAGATACGCAGTATTTT. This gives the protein CASLAGELRTDTQYF.

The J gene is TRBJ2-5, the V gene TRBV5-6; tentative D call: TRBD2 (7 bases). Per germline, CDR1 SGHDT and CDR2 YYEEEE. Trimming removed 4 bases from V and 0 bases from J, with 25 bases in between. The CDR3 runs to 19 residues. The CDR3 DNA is TGTGCCAGCAGCCATGGGGGGGCGCGGGACGCCTTGTACCAAGAGACCCAGTACTTC. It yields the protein CASSHGGARDALYQETQYF.

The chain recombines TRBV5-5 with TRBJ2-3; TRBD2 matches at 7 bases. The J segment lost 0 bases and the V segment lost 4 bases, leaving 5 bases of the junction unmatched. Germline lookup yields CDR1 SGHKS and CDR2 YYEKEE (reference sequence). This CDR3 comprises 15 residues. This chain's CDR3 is CASSREGSSTDTQYF. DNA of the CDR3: TGTGCCAGCAGCAGGGAGGGGTCTAGCACAGATACGCAGTATTTT.

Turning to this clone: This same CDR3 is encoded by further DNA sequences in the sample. The CDR3 sequence is CASSEGVTNTGELFF. CDR3 sequence (DNA): TGTGCCAGCAGTGAGGGGGTAACGAACACCGGGGAGCTGTTTTTT. The chain employs TRBV2 and TRBJ2-2, with D perhaps assigned TRBD1 or TRBD2 (5 bases each). The CDR3 totals 15 residues. Germline CDR1 and CDR2: SNHLY and FYNNEI. Trimming stripped 3 bases from V and 0 bases from J, with 8 bases between.

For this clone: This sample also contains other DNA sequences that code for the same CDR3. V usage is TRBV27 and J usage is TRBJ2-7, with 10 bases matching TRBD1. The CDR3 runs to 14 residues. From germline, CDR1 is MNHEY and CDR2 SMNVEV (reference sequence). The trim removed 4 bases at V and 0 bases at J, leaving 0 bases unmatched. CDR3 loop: CASSWDRGSYEQYF. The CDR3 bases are TGTGCCAGCAGTTGGGACAGGGGCTCCTACGAGCAGTACTTC.

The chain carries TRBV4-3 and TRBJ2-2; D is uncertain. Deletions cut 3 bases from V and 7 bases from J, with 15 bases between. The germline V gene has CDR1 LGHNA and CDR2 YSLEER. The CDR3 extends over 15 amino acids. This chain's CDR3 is CASSQLSHHDGELFF. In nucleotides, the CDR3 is TGCGCCAGCAGCCAGCTGTCACACCATGACGGGGAGCTGTTTTTT.

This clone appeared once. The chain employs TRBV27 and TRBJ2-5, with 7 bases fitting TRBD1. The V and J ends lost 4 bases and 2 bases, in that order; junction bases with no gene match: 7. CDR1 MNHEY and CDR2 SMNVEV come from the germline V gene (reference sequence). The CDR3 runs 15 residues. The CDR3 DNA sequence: TGTGCCAGCAGTTCCTCCTGGGACAGACAAGAGACCCAGTACTTC. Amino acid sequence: CASSSSWDRQETQYF.

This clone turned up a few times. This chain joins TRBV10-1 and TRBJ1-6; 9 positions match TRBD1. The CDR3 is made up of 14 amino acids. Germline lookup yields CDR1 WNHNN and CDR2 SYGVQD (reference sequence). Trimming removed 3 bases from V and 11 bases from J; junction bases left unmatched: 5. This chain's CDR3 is CASSDGQGHPPLHF. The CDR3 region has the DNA TGCGCCAGCAGTGATGGACAGGGGCATCCACCCCTCCACTTT.

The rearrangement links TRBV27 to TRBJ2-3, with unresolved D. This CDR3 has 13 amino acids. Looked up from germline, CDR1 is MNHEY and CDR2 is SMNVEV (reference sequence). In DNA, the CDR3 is TGTGCGGTCTTTGCGAACCCGGGAGATACGCAGTATTTT. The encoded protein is CAVFANPGDTQYF.

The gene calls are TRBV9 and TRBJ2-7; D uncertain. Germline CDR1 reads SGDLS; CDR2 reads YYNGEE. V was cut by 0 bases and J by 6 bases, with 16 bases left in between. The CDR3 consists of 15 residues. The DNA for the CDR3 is TGTGCCAGCAGCGTAGAATCGGTCCGGGTGGGCGAGCAGTACTTC. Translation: CASSVESVRVGEQYF.

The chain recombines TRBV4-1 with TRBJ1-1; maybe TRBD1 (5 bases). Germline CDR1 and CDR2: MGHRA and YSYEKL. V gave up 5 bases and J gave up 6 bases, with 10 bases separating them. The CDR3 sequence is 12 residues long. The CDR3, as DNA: TGCGCCAGCAGCAACCAGGGTTCTGAAGCTTTCTTT. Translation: CASSNQGSEAFF.

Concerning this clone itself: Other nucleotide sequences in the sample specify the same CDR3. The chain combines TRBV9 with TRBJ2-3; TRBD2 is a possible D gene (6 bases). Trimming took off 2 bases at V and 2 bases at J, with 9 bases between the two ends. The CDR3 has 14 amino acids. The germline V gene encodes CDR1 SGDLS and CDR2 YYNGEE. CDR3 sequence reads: CASSVGGDTDTQYF. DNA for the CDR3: TGTGCCAGCAGCGTCGGAGGGGACACAGATACGCAGTATTTT. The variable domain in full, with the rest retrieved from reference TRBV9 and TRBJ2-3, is DSGVTQTPKHLITATGQRVTLRCSPRSGDLSVYWYQQSLDQGLQFLIQYYNGEERAKGNILERFSAQQFPDLHSELNLSSLELGDSALYFCASSVGGDTDTQYFGPGTRLTVL.

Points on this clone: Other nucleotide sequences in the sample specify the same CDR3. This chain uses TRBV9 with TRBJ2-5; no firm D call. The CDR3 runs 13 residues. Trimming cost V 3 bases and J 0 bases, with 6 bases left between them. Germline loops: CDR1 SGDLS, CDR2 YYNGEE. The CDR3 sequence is CASSGADQETQYF. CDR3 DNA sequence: TGTGCCAGCAGCGGGGCGGACCAAGAGACCCAGTACTTC.

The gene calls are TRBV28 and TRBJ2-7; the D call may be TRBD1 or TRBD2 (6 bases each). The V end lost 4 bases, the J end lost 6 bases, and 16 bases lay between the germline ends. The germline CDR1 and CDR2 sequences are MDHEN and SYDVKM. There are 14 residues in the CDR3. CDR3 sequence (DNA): TGTGCCAGCAGTTCATCCCTCGGGGGCCTCGAGCAGTACTTC. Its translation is CASSSSLGGLEQYF.

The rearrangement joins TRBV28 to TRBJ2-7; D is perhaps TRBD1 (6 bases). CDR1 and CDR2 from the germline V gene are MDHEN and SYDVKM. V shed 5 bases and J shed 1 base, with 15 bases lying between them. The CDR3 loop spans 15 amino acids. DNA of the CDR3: TGTGCCAGCAGTCCTCAGGGGCTTGGGTCCTACGAGCAGTACTTC. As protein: CASSPQGLGSYEQYF.

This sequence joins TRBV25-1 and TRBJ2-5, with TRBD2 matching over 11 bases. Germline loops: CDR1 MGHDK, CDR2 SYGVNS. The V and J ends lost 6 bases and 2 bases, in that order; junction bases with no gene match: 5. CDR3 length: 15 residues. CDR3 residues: CASSATSGGQETQYF. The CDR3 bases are TGTGCCAGCAGCGCTACTAGCGGGGGACAAGAGACCCAGTACTTC.